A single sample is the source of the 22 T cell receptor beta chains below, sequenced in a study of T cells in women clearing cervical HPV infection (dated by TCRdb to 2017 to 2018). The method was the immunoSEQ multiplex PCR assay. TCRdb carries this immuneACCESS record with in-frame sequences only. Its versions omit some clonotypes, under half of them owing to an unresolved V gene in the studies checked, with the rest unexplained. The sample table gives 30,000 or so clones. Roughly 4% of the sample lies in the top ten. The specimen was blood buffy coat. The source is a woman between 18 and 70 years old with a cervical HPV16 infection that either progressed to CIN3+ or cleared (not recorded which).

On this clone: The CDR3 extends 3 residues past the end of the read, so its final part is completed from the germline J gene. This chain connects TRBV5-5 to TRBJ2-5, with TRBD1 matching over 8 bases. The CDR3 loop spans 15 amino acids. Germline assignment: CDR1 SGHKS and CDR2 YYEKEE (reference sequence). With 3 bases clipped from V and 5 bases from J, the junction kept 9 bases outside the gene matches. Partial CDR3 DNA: TGTGCCAGCAGCTGGGGGCCTGACAGGGGCGAGACC. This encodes CASSWGPDRGET. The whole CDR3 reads CASSWGPDRGETQYF.

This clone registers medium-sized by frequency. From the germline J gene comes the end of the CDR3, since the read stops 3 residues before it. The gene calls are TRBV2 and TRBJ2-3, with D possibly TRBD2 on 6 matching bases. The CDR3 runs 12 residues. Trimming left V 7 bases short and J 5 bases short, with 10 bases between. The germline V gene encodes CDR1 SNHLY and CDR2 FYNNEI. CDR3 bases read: TGTGCCAGCACCCACGGGGGAGATACG. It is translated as CASTHGGDT. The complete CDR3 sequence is CASTHGGDTQYF.

CDR3 DNA, as far as it was read: TGTGCCAGCTCACCAGTGCAAGGGGATACG. This encodes CASSPVQGDT. The full CDR3 protein is CASSPVQGDTQYF. The chain recombines TRBV18 with TRBJ2-3, with D unresolved. Sequencing ends 3 residues short of the CDR3 end; the germline J gene provides the rest. CDR1 is KGHSH, CDR2 LQKENI, per germline. This CDR3 has 13 amino acids. With 2 bases removed from V and 6 bases from J, the gap between germline ends came to 9 bases. The full variable domain, with the rest looked up from reference TRBV18 and TRBJ2-3, is NAGVMQNPRHLVRRRGQEARLRCSPMKGHSHVYWYRQLPEEGLKFMVYLQKENIIDESGMPKERFSAEFPKEGPSILRIQQVVRGDSAAYFCASSPVQGDTQYFGPGTRLTVL.

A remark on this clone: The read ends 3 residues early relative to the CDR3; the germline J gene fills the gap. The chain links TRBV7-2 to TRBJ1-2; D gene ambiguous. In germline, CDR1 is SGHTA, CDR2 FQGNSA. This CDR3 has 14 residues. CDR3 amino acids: CASSFLGSSRDYTF. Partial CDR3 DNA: TGTGCCAGCAGCTTTTTAGGGAGCTCGCGGGAC.

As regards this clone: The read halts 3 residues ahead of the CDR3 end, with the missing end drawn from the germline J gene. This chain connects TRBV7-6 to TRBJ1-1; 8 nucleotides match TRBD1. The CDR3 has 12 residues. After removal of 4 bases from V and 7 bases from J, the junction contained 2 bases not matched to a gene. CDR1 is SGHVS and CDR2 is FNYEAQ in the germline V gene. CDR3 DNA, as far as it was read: TGTGCCAGCAGCTCCACAGGGGGTGAA. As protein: CASSSTGGE. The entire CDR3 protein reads CASSSTGGEAFF.

CDR3 region: CASSHRGDSPLHF. CDR3 bases read: TGTGCCAGCAGCCACAGAGGAGACTCACCC. This chain connects TRBV7-2 to TRBJ1-6; D is unresolved. The CDR3 goes on 3 residues after the read ends, and that part is filled in from the germline J gene. The CDR3 spans 13 residues. The V gene's germline CDR1 is SGHTA and CDR2 FQGNSA. V lost 5 bases and J lost 10, with 12 bases in between.

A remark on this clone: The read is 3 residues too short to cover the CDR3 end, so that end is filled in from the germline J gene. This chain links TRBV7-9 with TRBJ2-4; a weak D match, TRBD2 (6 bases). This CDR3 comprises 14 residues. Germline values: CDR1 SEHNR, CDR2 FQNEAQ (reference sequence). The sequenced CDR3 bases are TGTGCCAGCAGCTTAGGGGCGGGGTCCTATGGT. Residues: CASSLGAGSYG. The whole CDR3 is CASSLGAGSYGQYF.

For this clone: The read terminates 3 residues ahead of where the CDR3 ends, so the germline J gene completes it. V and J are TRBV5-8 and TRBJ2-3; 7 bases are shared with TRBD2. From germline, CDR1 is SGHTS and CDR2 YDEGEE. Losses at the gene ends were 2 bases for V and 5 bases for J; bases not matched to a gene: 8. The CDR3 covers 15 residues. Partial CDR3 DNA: TGTGCCAGCAGCTTACGCGGGAGCGGGGAAGATACG. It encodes CASSLRGSGEDT. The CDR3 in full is CASSLRGSGEDTQYF.

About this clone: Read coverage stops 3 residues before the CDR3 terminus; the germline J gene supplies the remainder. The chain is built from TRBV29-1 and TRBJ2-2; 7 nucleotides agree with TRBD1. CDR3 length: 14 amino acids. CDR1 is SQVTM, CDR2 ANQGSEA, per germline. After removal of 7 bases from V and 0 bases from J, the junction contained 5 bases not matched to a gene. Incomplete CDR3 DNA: TGCAGCGCATACAGGGGACCGAACACCGGGGAG. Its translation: CSAYRGPNTGE. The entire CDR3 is CSAYRGPNTGELFF.

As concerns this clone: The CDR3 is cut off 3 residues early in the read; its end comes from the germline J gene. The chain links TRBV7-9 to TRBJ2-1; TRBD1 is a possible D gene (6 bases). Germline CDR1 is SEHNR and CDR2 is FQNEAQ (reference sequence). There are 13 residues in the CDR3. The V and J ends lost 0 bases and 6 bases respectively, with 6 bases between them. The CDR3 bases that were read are TGTGCCAGCAGCTTAGCAGGGGGCAATGAG. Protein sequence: CASSLAGGNE. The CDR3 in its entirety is CASSLAGGNEQFF.

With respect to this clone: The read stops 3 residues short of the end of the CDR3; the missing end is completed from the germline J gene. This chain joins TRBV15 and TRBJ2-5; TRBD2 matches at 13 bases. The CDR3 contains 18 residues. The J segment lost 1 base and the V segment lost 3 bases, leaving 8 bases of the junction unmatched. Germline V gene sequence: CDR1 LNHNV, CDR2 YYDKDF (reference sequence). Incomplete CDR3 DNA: TGTGCCACCAGCAGCGCAATAGGGACTAGCGGGACCCAAGAGACC. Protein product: CATSSAIGTSGTQET. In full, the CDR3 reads CATSSAIGTSGTQETQYF.

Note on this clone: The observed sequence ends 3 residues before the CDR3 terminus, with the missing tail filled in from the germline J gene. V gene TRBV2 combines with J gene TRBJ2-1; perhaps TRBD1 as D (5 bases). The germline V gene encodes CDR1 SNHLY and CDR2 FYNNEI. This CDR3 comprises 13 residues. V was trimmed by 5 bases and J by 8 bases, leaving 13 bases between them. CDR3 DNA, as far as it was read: TGTGCCAGCAGTTTGGACCAGGGATATGAG. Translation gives CASSLDQGYE. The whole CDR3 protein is CASSLDQGYEQFF.

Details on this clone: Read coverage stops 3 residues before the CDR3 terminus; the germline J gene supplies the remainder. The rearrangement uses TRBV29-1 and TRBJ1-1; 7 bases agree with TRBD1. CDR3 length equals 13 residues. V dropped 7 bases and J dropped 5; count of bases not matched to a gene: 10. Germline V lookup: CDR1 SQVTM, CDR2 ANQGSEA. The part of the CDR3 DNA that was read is TGCAGCGCTATGACAGGGTTAAGGACTGAA. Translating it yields CSAMTGLRTE. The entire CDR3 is CSAMTGLRTEAFF.

The sequenced part of the CDR3 DNA is TGCAGTGCTAGTACCCGCGGGAGACTAGCGGGCTACAATGAG. This translates into CSASTRGRLAGYNE. The CDR3 in full is CSASTRGRLAGYNEQFF. This chain connects TRBV20-1 to TRBJ2-1, with 10 bases matching TRBD2. The read terminates 3 residues ahead of where the CDR3 ends, so the germline J gene completes it. The V gene end was trimmed by 3 bases and the J gene end by 3 bases; junction bases not matched to a gene: 11. This CDR3 comprises 17 residues. Germline lookup yields CDR1 DFQATT and CDR2 SNEGSKA (reference sequence).

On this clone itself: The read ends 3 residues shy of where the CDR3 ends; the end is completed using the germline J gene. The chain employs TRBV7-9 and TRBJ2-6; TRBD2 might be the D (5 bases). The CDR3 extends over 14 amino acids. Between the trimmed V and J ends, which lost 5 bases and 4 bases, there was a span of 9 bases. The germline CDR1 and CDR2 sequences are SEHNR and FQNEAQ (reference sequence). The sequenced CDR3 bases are TGTGCCAGCAGCGAGGGTTCCGGGGCCAACGTC. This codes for CASSEGSGANV. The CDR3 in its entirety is CASSEGSGANVLTF.

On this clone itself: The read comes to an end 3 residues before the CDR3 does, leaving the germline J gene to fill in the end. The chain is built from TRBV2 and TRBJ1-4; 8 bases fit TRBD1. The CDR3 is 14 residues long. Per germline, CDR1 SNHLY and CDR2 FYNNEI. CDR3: CASSQGAHNSPLFF. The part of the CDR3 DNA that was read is TGTGCCAGCAGCCAGGGGGCTCATAATTCACCA.

The CDR3 bases that were read are TGTGCCAGTAGTATGCGGGGGGCGAGGAACGAG. It yields the protein CASSMRGARNE. The full CDR3 protein reads CASSMRGARNEQYF. V and J are TRBV19 and TRBJ2-7; 8 nucleotides agree with TRBD2. The read terminates 3 residues ahead of where the CDR3 ends, so the germline J gene completes it. CDR1 LNHDA and CDR2 SQIVND come from the germline V gene (reference sequence). This CDR3 has 14 residues. V lost 3 bases and J lost 5; bases outside the gene matches: 6.

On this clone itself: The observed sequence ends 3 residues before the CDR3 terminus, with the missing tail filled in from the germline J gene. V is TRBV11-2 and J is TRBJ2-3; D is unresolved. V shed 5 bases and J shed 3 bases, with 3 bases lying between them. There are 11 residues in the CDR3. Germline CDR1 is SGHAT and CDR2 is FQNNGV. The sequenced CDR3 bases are TGTGCCAGCAGCGTAACAGATACG. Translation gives CASSVTDT. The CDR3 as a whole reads CASSVTDTQYF.

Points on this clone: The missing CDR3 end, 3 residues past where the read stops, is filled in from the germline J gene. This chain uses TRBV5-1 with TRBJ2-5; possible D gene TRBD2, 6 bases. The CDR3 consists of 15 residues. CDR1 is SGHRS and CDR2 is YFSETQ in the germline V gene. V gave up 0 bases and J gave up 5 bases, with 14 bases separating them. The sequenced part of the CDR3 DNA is TGCGCCAGCAGCTTGGTCGCAGGCCGGGGGGAGACC. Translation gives CASSLVAGRGET. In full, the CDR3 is CASSLVAGRGETQYF.

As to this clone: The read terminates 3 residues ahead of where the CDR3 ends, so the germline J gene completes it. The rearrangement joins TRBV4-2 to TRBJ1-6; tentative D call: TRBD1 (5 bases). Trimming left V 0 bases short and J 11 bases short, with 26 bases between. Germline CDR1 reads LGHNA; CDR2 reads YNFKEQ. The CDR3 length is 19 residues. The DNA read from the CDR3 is TGTGCCAGCAGCCAAGATCCGGGAGGGCGTCCAACGGGGGGGACACCC. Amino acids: CASSQDPGGRPTGGTP. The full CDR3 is CASSQDPGGRPTGGTPLHF.

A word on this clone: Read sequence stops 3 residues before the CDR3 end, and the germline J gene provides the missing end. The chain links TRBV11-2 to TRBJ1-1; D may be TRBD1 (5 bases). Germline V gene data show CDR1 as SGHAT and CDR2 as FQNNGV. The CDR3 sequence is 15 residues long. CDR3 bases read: TGTGCCAGCAGCTTTCCCGGGGGAACGGTGAGGAGA. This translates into CASSFPGGTVRR. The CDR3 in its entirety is CASSFPGGTVRRAFF. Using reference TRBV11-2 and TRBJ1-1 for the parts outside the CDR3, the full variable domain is EAGVAQSPRYKIIEKRQSVAFWCNPISGHATLYWYQQILGQGPKLLIQFQNNGVVDDSQLPKDRFSAERLKGVDSTLKIQPAKLEDSAVYLCASSFPGGTVRRAFFGQGTRLTVV.

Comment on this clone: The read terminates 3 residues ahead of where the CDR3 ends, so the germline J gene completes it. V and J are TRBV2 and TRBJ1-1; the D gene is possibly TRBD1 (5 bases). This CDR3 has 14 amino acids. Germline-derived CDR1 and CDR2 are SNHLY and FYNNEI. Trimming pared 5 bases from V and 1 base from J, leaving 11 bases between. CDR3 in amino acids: CASSSRGGNTEAFF. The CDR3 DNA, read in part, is TGTGCCAGCAGTTCCCGGGGGGGGAACACTGAA.